These T cell receptor beta chains were read from a single sample in a study of T cells after yellow fever vaccination. TCRdb reprocessed the 5' RACE reads with MiXCR, giving one entry per CDR3 protein. The top ten clones hold roughly 39% of a sample with 29,000 or so distinct CDR3 sequences, under 6% of them seen once. Sequencing was performed on CD8+ T cells sorted from PBMCs, taken 10 days after the yellow fever booster vaccination. The receptor set was obtained from a man in his thirties or forties who received the YFV17D yellow fever vaccine. CDR3s include the opening cysteine and the closing phenylalanine or tryptophan.

len	v_gene	CDR3aa
15	TRBV29-1	CSVEVVGQSGETQYF
15	TRBV27	CASSFGTSGTDTQYF
15	TRBV7-3	CAFSLGLAGINEQFF
15	TRBV20-1	CSATGQPPSYNEQFF
16	TRBV7-8	CASSIRSSGRLDTQYF
13	TRBV12-3/TRBV12-4	CASSLGTYYEQYF
14	TRBV18	CASSPPTSKETQYF
16	TRBV4-3	CASSGSAGSGANVLTF
15	TRBV7-6	CASSQGVGQAYEQYF
16	TRBV20-1	CSASAGGRAQYYEQYF
14	TRBV27	CASSELAGEETQYF
17	TRBV27	CASSFYLGGASGNEQFF
14	TRBV11-1	CASSLAPGGYEQYF
13	TRBV4-1	CASSQFSNQPQHF
15	TRBV27	CASSSGTGSYYEQYF
12	TRBV19	CASSGTGNEQFF